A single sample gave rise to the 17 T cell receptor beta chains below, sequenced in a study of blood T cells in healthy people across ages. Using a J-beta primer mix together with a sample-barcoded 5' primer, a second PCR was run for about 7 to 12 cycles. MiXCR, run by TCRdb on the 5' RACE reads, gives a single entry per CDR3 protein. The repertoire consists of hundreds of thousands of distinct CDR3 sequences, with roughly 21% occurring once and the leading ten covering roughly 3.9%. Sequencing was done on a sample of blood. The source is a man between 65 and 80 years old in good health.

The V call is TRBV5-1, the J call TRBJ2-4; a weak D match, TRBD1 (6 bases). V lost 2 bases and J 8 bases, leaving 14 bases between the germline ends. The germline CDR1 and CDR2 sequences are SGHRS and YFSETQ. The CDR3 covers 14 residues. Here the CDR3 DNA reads TGCGCCAGCAGCTTATTACAGGGCGGCGACATTCAGTACTTC. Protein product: CASSLLQGGDIQYF. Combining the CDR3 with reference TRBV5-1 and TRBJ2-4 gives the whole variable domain KAGVTQTPRYLIKTRGQQVTLSCSPISGHRSVSWYQQTPGQGLQFLFEYFSETQRNKGNFPGRFSGRQFSNSRSEMNVSTLELGDSALYLCASSLLQGGDIQYFGAGTRLSVL.

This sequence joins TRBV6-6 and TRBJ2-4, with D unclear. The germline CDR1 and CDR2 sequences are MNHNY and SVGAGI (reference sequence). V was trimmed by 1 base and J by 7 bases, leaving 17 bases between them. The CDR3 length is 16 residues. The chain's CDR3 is CASSYFLDQVENIQYF. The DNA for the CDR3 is TGTGCCAGCAGTTACTTTCTCGACCAGGTTGAGAACATTCAGTACTTC.

As DNA, the CDR3 is TGTGCCAGCAGCTCAAGGCGTGGGAATAGCGGGCGACCCTACGAGCAGTACTTC. This codes for CASSSRRGNSGRPYEQYF. The chain uses TRBV7-1 and TRBJ2-7, with 7 bases aligning to TRBD2. TRBV7-1 belongs to the ORF category, with a function that is uncertain. The CDR3 covers 18 residues. The V gene end was trimmed by 2 bases and the J gene end by 2 bases; junction bases not matched to a gene: 15.

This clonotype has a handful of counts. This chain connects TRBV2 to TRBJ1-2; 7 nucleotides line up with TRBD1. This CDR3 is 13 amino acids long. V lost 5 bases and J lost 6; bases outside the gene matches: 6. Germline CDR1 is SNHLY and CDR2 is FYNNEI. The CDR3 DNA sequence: TGTGCCAGCAGTTCGACAGGGTCGAATGGCTACACCTTC. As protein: CASSSTGSNGYTF.

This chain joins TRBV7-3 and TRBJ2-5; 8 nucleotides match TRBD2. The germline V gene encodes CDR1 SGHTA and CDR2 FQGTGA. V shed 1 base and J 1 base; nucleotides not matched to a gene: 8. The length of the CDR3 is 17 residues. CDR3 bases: TGTGCCAGCAGCTTAATGGGGCTAGCGGGTATCCAAGAGACCCAGTACTTC. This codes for CASSLMGLAGIQETQYF.

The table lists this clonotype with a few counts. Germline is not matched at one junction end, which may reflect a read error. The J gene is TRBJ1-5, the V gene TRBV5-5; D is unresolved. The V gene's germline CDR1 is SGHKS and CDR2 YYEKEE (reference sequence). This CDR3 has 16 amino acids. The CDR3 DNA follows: TGTGCCGGCAGCTTGGTGGGCGGCAATAGCAATCAGCCCCAGCATTTT. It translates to CAGSLVGGNSNQPQHF.

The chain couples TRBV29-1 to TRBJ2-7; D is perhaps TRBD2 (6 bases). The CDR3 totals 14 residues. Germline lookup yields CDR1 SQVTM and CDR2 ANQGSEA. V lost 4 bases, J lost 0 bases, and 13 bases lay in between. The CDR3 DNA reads TGCAGCGTTGCACAATCCGGGAGCTCCTACGAGCAGTACTTC. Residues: CSVAQSGSSYEQYF.

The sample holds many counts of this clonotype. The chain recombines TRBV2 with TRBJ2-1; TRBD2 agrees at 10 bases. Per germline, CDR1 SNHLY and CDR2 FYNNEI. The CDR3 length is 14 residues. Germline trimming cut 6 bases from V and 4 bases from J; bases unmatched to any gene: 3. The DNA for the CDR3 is TGTGCCAGCAGCGGGACTAGCGTATACAATGAGCAGTTCTTC. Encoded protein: CASSGTSVYNEQFF. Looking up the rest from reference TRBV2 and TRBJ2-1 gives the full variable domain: EPEVTQTPSHQVTQMGQEVILRCVPISNHLYFYWYRQILGQKVEFLVSFYNNEISEKSEIFDDQFSVERPDGSNFTLKIRSTKLEDSAMYFCASSGTSVYNEQFFGPGTRLTVL.

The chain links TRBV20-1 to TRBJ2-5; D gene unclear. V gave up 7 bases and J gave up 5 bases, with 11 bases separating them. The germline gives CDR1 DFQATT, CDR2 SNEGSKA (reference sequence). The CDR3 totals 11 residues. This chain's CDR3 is CSEVHLETQYF. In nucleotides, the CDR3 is TGCAGTGAGGTCCATTTGGAGACCCAGTACTTC.

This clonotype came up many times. The CDR3 is CASSPRSVGSDATQYF. DNA of the CDR3: TGTGCCAGCAGCCCCAGGAGTGTAGGGTCTGATGCGACCCAGTACTTC. This chain links TRBV7-9 with TRBJ2-5; D remains unclear. CDR1 is SEHNR, CDR2 FQNEAQ, per germline (reference sequence). This CDR3 region has 16 residues. V was clipped by 5 bases and J by 7 bases, with 23 bases between them. The variable domain in full, with the rest retrieved from reference TRBV7-9 and TRBJ2-5, is DTGVSQNPRHKITKRGQNVTFRCDPISEHNRLYWYRQTLGQGPEFLTYFQNEAQLEKSRLLSDRFSAERPKGSFSTLEIQRTEQGDSAMYLCASSPRSVGSDATQYFGPGTRLLVL.

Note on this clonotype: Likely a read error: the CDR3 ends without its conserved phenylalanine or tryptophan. The CDR3 DNA follows: TGTGCCGTCGATGGAGCCAACATTCAGTACCTC. It specifies CAVDGANIQYL. The rearrangement uses TRBV6-1 and TRBJ2-4; D unclear. V lost 11 bases to trimming and J lost 7 bases, with 12 bases between them. CDR1 is MNHNS and CDR2 is SASEGT in the germline V gene. The CDR3 contains 11 residues.

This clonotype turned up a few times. CDR3 in amino acids: CASSPVLTGGVDTQYF. The CDR3 DNA follows: TGTGCCAGCAGCCCAGTTCTTACGGGAGGGGTAGATACGCAGTATTTT. The rearrangement links TRBV9 to TRBJ2-3; 8 bases map to TRBD2. Germline assignment: CDR1 SGDLS and CDR2 YYNGEE. The CDR3 is 16 amino acids. Trimming removed 4 bases from V and 5 bases from J; junction bases left unmatched: 12.

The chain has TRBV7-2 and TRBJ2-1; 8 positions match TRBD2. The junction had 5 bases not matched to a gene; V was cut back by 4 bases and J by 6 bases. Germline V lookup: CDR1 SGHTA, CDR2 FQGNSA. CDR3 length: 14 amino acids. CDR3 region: CASSSRLASNEQFF. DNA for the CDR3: TGTGCCAGCAGCTCACGACTAGCGTCCAATGAGCAGTTCTTC.

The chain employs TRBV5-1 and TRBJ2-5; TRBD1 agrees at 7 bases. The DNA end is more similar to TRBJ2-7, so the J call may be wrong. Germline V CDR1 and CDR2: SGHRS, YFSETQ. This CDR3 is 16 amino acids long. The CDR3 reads CASSPHSGTENYEQYF. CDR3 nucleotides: TGCGCCAGCAGCCCACATTCCGGGACAGAGAACTACGAGCAGTACTTC.

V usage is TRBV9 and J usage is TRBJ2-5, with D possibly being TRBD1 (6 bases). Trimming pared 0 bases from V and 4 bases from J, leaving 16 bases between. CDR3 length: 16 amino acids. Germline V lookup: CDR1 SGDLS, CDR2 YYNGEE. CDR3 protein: CASSVGVRDKGETQYF. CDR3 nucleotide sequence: TGTGCCAGCAGCGTAGGCGTGAGGGACAAGGGAGAGACCCAGTACTTC.

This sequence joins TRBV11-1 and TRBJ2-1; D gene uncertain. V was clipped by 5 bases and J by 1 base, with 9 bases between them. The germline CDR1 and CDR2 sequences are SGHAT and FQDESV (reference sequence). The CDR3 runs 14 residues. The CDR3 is CASSTDRSYNEQFF. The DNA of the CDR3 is TGTGCCAGCAGCACGGACCGTTCCTACAATGAGCAGTTCTTC.

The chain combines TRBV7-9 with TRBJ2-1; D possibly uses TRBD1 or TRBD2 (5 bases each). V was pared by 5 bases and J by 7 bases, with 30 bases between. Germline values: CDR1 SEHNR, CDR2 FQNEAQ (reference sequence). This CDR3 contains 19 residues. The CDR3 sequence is CASSLTKASPGTLGNEQFF. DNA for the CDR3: TGTGCCAGCAGCCTCACTAAAGCTTCACCCGGGACCTTAGGGAATGAGCAGTTCTTC.